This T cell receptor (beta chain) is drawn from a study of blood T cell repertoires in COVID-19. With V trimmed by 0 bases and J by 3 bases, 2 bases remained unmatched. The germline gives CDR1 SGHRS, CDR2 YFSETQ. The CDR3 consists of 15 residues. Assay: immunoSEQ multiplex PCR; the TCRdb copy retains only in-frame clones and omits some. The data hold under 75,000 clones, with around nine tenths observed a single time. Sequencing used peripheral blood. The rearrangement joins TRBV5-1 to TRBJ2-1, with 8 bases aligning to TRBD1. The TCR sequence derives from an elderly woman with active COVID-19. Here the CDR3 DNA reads TGCGCCAGCAGCTTGGGCGGACAGGGCTACAATGAGCAGTTCTTC. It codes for CASSLGGQGYNEQFF.